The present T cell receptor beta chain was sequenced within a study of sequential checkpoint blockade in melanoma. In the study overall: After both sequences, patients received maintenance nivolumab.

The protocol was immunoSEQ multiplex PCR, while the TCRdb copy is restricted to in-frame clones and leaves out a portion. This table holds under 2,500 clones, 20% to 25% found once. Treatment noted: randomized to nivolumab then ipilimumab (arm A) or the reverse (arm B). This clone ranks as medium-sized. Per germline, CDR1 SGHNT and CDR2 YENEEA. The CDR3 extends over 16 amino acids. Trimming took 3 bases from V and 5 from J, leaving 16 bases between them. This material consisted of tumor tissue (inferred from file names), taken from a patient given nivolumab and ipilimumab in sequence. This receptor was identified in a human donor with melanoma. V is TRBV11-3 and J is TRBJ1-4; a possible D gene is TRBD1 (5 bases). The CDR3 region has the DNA TGTGCCAGCAGCTTTGGCCAGGGAGTAGGGAATGAAAAACTGTTTTTT. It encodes CASSFGQGVGNEKLFF.